These T cell receptor beta chains were read from a single sample in a study of T cell responses to AZD1222 COVID-19 vaccine. Using immunoSEQ multiplex PCR, the repertoire was profiled, and TCRdb retains in-frame clones only, with some absent. The sample carries around 94,000 clones, about 88% recorded once. The source was peripheral blood, collected on day 0 of AZD1222 vaccination. The source is an adult in good health. The CDR3 runs from the conserved cysteine through the conserved F or W. Each record gives: V gene, J gene, D gene, clone size, CDR3 protein, CDR3 DNA. The D gene is left open where the match is weak. Some rows mark clone size as missing; the rest say once, few, many or name a class of expanded clone.

TRBV6-4	TRBJ2-3	-	-	CASSDSASAHTDTQYF	TGTGCCAGCAGTGACTCGGCTAGCGCCCACACAGATACGCAGTATTTT
TRBV4-1	TRBJ1-2	TRBD1	-	CASSQVYPGQGDYGYTF	TGCGCCAGCAGCCAGGTCTATCCGGGACAGGGCGACTATGGCTACACCTTC
TRBV6-5	TRBJ2-7	-	-	CASRTRDTLEQYF	TGTGCCAGCAGGACCCGGGACACCCTCGAGCAGTACTTC
TRBV19	TRBJ1-2	-	-	CASSIAWAAAANYGYTF	TGTGCCAGTAGTATCGCATGGGCGGCAGCTGCTAACTATGGCTACACCTTC
TRBV19	TRBJ1-2	-	once	CASSIDLGGYGYTF	TGTGCCAGTAGTATTGACCTCGGGGGCTATGGCTACACCTTC
TRBV18	TRBJ1-1	-	-	CASSPAGFAEAFF	TGTGCCAGCTCACCAGCGGGGTTCGCTGAAGCTTTCTTT
TRBV7-6	TRBJ1-3	TRBD1	once	CASSLQGSGNTIYF	TGTGCCAGCAGCCTACAGGGGTCAGGAAACACCATATATTTT
TRBV5-4	TRBJ1-1	TRBD1	few	CASSPPGTGVAEAFF	TGTGCCAGCAGCCCCCCCGGGACAGGGGTCGCTGAAGCTTTCTTT
TRBV28	TRBJ2-3	TRBD2	-	CASTPWGGAQDTQYF	TGTGCCAGCACCCCTTGGGGAGGGGCGCAAGATACGCAGTATTTT
TRBV7-9	TRBJ2-1	-	-	CASSSPFGTRERNEQFF	TGTGCCAGCAGCAGCCCATTTGGGACACGGGAAAGGAATGAGCAGTTCTTC
TRBV19	TRBJ1-5	-	once	CASRTIGGLYQPQHF	TGTGCCAGTAGGACCATTGGCGGCCTCTATCAGCCCCAGCATTTT
TRBV20-1	TRBJ1-6	-	-	CSASHPGSDNSPLHF	TGCAGTGCTAGTCATCCAGGGTCTGATAATTCACCCCTCCACTTT
TRBV6-4	TRBJ2-6	-	-	CASSERAGANVLTF	TGTGCCAGCAGTGAGAGAGCTGGGGCCAACGTCCTGACTTTC
TRBV4-1	TRBJ2-1	TRBD2	-	CASSQEGTSSYNEQFF	TGCGCCAGCAGCCAAGAAGGGACTAGCTCCTACAATGAGCAGTTCTTC
TRBV30	TRBJ1-1	TRBD1	-	CAWQIQGSTEAFF	TGTGCCTGGCAAATACAGGGGAGCACTGAAGCTTTCTTT
TRBV6-2/TRBV6-3	TRBJ2-5	-	-	CASSLPSIGAPSQYF	TGTGCCAGCAGTCTGCCCTCGATTGGGGCGCCGTCTCAGTACTTC
TRBV5-1	TRBJ1-1	TRBD1	once	CASSEDTGGAEAFF	TGCGCCAGCAGCGAGGACACAGGGGGAGCGGAAGCTTTCTTT
TRBV7-9	TRBJ1-3	-	-	CASSLVHSGNTIYF	TGTGCCAGCAGCTTAGTACACTCTGGAAACACCATATATTTT
TRBV2	TRBJ1-4	-	-	CASSRDGNEKLFF	TGTGCCAGCAGTCGGGACGGGAATGAAAAACTGTTTTTT
TRBV4-2	TRBJ1-4	TRBD1	-	CASSHPPSGTENEKLFF	TGTGCCAGCAGCCACCCCCCCTCCGGGACAGAGAATGAAAAACTGTTTTTT
TRBV7-9	TRBJ1-1	TRBD1	few	CASGRQGNTEAFF	TGTGCCAGCGGGAGACAGGGAAACACTGAAGCTTTCTTT
TRBV18	TRBJ1-2	-	-	CASSSRAYGYTF	TGTGCCAGCTCATCCAGGGCCTATGGCTACACCTTC
TRBV19	TRBJ1-2	-	few	CASSIPGQGYGYTF	TGTGCCAGTAGTATACCGGGACAAGGCTATGGCTACACCTTC
TRBV3-1/TRBV3-2	TRBJ2-4	TRBD1	-	CASSQGVVKGTGKNIQYF	TGTGCCAGCAGCCAAGGTGTCGTTAAGGGGACAGGTAAAAACATTCAGTACTTC
TRBV13	TRBJ2-1	TRBD2	once	CASSLGLAGINNEQFF	TGTGCCAGCAGCTTAGGACTAGCGGGGATAAACAATGAGCAGTTCTTC
TRBV30	TRBJ1-1	-	-	CAWSPSRLMNTEAFF	TGTGCCTGGAGCCCCTCCCGACTGATGAACACTGAAGCTTTCTTT
TRBV6-1	TRBJ2-7	TRBD2	-	CASSEASGGSYEQYF	TGTGCCAGCAGTGAAGCTAGCGGGGGTTCCTACGAGCAGTACTTC
TRBV6-5	TRBJ1-6	TRBD1	-	CASSKRTGGNSPLHF	TGTGCCAGCAGTAAGCGGACAGGGGGGAATTCACCCCTCCACTTT
TRBV12-3/TRBV12-4	TRBJ1-2	TRBD1	-	CASSLGQGSGYTF	TGTGCCAGCAGCTTGGGACAGGGAAGTGGCTACACCTTC
TRBV6-5	TRBJ1-3	-	-	CASLNKRGVNTIYF	TGTGCCAGCCTTAACAAGAGGGGAGTAAACACCATATATTTT
TRBV18	TRBJ1-3	-	-	CASSQGQMNSGNTIYF	TGTGCCAGCTCACAGGGCCAGATGAACTCTGGAAACACCATATATTTT
TRBV18	TRBJ1-2	-	-	CASSAEGSNYGYTF	TGTGCCAGCTCGGCTGAAGGGTCTAACTATGGCTACACCTTC
TRBV10-3	TRBJ2-1	TRBD2	-	CAISGGTSGYNEQFF	TGTGCCATCAGTGGTGGGACTAGCGGGTACAATGAGCAGTTCTTC
TRBV19	TRBJ1-3	-	-	CASSIAGRTVGNTIYF	TGTGCCAGTAGTATAGCGGGAAGGACCGTTGGAAACACCATATATTTT
TRBV28	TRBJ2-7	-	-	CASSSGTGLYEQYF	TGTGCCAGCAGTAGCGGGACAGGTCTTTACGAGCAGTACTTC
TRBV30	TRBJ1-1	-	-	CAWSWGDTEAFF	TGTGCCTGGAGTTGGGGGGACACTGAAGCTTTCTTT
TRBV12-3/TRBV12-4	TRBJ2-7	TRBD2	-	CASRLAGGQEQYF	TGTGCCAGCAGACTAGCGGGGGGGCAGGAGCAGTACTTC
TRBV27	TRBJ2-5	-	once	CASSSVGGTQYF	TGTGCCAGCAGTTCCGTGGGCGGGACCCAGTACTTC
TRBV10-2	TRBJ2-3	TRBD2	-	CASSDFASGGTDTQYF	TGCGCCAGCAGTGACTTTGCTAGCGGGGGCACAGATACGCAGTATTTT
TRBV4-3	TRBJ2-7	TRBD2	-	CASRPYLAGSYEQYF	TGCGCCAGCAGACCATACTTAGCGGGCTCCTACGAGCAGTACTTC
TRBV29-1	TRBJ1-1	-	-	CSVVSWVSGSGRGNTEAFF	TGCAGCGTTGTTTCGTGGGTGTCGGGGAGTGGGCGGGGGAACACTGAAGCTTTCTTT
TRBV3-1/TRBV3-2	TRBJ1-2	-	-	CASSPRGGQTNYGYTF	TGTGCCAGCAGCCCAAGAGGTGGGCAGACTAACTATGGCTACACCTTC
TRBV30	TRBJ1-2	-	-	CALGLYGYTF	TGTGCCTTAGGGCTATATGGCTACACCTTC
TRBV7-5	TRBJ2-4	-	once	CALNNWGNLRPQYF	TGTGCCCTCAATAACTGGGGGAACCTCAGGCCTCAGTACTTC
TRBV6-2/TRBV6-3	TRBJ1-1	-	-	CASSYSIRDERGWTEAFF	TGTGCCAGCAGTTACTCGATCCGGGATGAACGAGGGTGGACTGAAGCTTTCTTT
TRBV4-1	TRBJ1-2	-	-	CASRPWDRMSYTF	TGCGCCAGCAGGCCCTGGGACCGTATGAGCTACACCTTC
TRBV2	TRBJ1-5	-	-	CASSDISNQPQHF	TGTGCCAGCAGTGACATTAGCAATCAGCCCCAGCATTTT
TRBV11-3	TRBJ2-3	-	-	CASSLGPGRSGDTQYF	TGTGCCAGCAGCTTAGGCCCGGGACGCTCCGGGGATACGCAGTATTTT
TRBV4-3	TRBJ1-5	-	-	CASSQERAQPQHF	TGCGCCAGCAGCCAAGAGAGGGCTCAGCCCCAGCATTTT
TRBV7-3	TRBJ1-5	-	-	CASSRDGNQPQHF	TGTGCCAGCAGCCGCGACGGCAATCAGCCCCAGCATTTT
TRBV5-1	TRBJ1-1	TRBD1	-	CASSLAGDRGDEAFF	TGCGCCAGCAGCTTGGCAGGGGACAGGGGAGATGAAGCTTTCTTT
TRBV4-3	TRBJ2-2	-	-	CASSRSSARNANTGELFF	TGCGCCAGCAGCCGGTCCAGTGCGAGAAACGCGAACACCGGGGAGCTGTTTTTT
TRBV5-6	TRBJ2-2	-	-	CASSLEGVARTGELFF	TGTGCCAGCAGCTTGGAGGGGGTGGCGCGAACCGGGGAGCTGTTTTTT
TRBV11-3	TRBJ2-2	-	-	CASSSATGTSTGELFF	TGTGCCAGCAGCAGTGCCACCGGGACGAGTACCGGGGAGCTGTTTTTT
TRBV2	TRBJ2-1	-	-	CASSPIGGPSYNEQFF	TGTGCCAGCAGTCCGATCGGGGGGCCATCCTACAATGAGCAGTTCTTC
TRBV7-9	TRBJ1-4	-	-	CASSSSGGFGTNEKLFF	TGTGCCAGCAGCTCGAGTGGGGGGTTTGGAACTAATGAAAAACTGTTTTTT
TRBV12-5	TRBJ1-3	-	-	CASGFLNRERNTIYF	TGTGCTAGTGGTTTCCTAAACAGGGAGAGGAACACCATATATTTT
TRBV10-3	TRBJ2-7	-	-	CAISESSSYEQYF	TGTGCCATCAGTGAGTCCAGTTCCTACGAGCAGTACTTC